These 13 T cell receptor beta chains came from one sample sequenced in a study of blood T cell repertoires in COVID-19. Assay used: immunoSEQ multiplex PCR; TCRdb lists only in-frame clones, some missing. This sample has approximately 160,000 clones, with 77% found just once. Sequenced sample: peripheral blood. The receptors come from a man aged 65 to 79 with acute or convalescent COVID-19.

V and J are TRBV27 and TRBJ2-5, with a possible D match to TRBD1 (6 bases). V was clipped by 6 bases and J by 2 bases, with 13 bases between them. CDR1 MNHEY and CDR2 SMNVEV come from the germline V gene (reference sequence). CDR3 length: 14 amino acids. The chain's CDR3 is CASRGGQLQETQYF. In DNA, the CDR3 is TGTGCCAGCAGAGGTGGACAGCTACAAGAGACCCAGTACTTC.

The CDR3 DNA is TGTGCCAGCAGCTTAGTGGGGCTGAAAGAGACCCAGTACTTC. Translated: CASSLVGLKETQYF. The chain recombines TRBV11-2 with TRBJ2-5; D perhaps matches TRBD1 (5 bases). CDR1 is SGHAT and CDR2 is FQNNGV in the germline V gene. The CDR3 has 14 residues. V was clipped by 1 base and J by 3 bases, with 9 bases between them.

The rearrangement links TRBV19 to TRBJ2-3; D might be TRBD1 (6 bases). Germline CDR1 LNHDA, CDR2 SQIVND (reference sequence). Trimming took 6 bases from V and 2 from J, leaving 9 bases between them. The CDR3 covers 13 residues. CDR3 sequence (DNA): TGTGCCAGTAGGGACAGATTCACAGATACGCAGTATTTT. This translates into CASRDRFTDTQYF. Variable domain in full (rest from reference TRBV19 and TRBJ2-3): DGGITQSPKYLFRKEGQNVTLSCEQNLNHDAMYWYRQDPGQGLRLIYYSQIVNDFQKGDIAEGYSVSREKKESFPLTVTSAQKNPTAFYLCASRDRFTDTQYFGPGTRLTVL.

There are a few counts of this clone. The chain employs TRBV12-2 and TRBJ2-2; the D call in the table, TRBD2, was not verified against the DNA. TRBV12-2 corresponds to a pseudogene. CDR3 length: 17 amino acids. The CDR3 region has the DNA TGTGCAAGTCGCTTATTAAACCTAGCGGGATCCACCGGGGAGCTGTTTTTT. It yields the protein CASRLLNLAGSTGELFF.

This chain joins TRBV5-1 and TRBJ2-3, with TRBD2 as a possible D gene (5 bases). This CDR3 has 15 residues. Germline CDR1 is SGHRS and CDR2 is YFSETQ. Trimming cost V 2 bases and J 0 bases, with 10 bases left between them. The CDR3 spells CASSLGGPSTDTQYF. Here the CDR3 DNA reads TGCGCCAGCAGCTTAGGCGGGCCAAGCACAGATACGCAGTATTTT.

V gene TRBV7-9 combines with J gene TRBJ2-5; the D is unclear. V lost 5 bases to trimming and J lost 5 bases, with 15 bases between them. The CDR3 length is 14 residues. Germline CDR1 and CDR2: SEHNR and FQNEAQ (reference sequence). CDR3 DNA sequence: TGTGCCAGCAGCAGGCACAGTCTCAGGGAGACCCAGTACTTC. This gives the protein CASSRHSLRETQYF.

This chain uses TRBV7-9 with TRBJ2-1; TRBD2 agrees at 10 bases. Germline CDR1 reads SEHNR; CDR2 reads FQNEAQ (reference sequence). The CDR3 covers 16 residues. V gave up 4 bases and J gave up 4 bases; unmatched junction bases: 7. The CDR3 DNA reads TGTGCCAGCAGCTCCCAGACTAGCGGGCGATACAATGAGCAGTTCTTC. Translation: CASSSQTSGRYNEQFF.

The chain carries TRBV5-1 and TRBJ2-3; a possible D gene is TRBD2 (6 bases). Germline V gene lookup returns CDR1 SGHRS and CDR2 YFSETQ. V lost 5 bases and J 3 bases, leaving 13 bases between the germline ends. The CDR3 sequence is 14 residues long. The CDR3 protein is CASSSLGGTDTQYF. DNA of the CDR3: TGCGCCAGCAGTTCCCTGGGGGGAACAGATACGCAGTATTTT.

This clone was counted a single time. This CDR3 reads CASSYLGLAGGGEQFF. Written as DNA, the CDR3 is TGTGCCAGCAGTTACTTGGGACTAGCGGGGGGTGGTGAGCAGTTCTTC. J is TRBJ2-1 and V is TRBV6-2 or TRBV6-3; 15 bases map to TRBD2. The ends lost 1 base at V and 9 bases at J; junction bases unmatched: 4. Looked up from germline, CDR1 is MNHEY and CDR2 is SVGEGT. The CDR3 is 16 amino acids.

The genes are TRBV11-2 and TRBJ2-3, with 8 bases aligning to TRBD2. Unmatched junction bases numbered 7, after V lost 2 bases and J lost 0 bases. Germline loops: CDR1 SGHAT, CDR2 FQNNGV. CDR3 length equals 17 residues. The CDR3 region is CASSLRAGGLSTDTQYF. DNA for the CDR3: TGTGCCAGCAGCTTACGCGCGGGAGGCCTCAGCACAGATACGCAGTATTTT.

This chain connects TRBV14 to TRBJ2-3, with 10 positions matching TRBD1. Trimming took 4 bases from V and 2 from J; bases not matched to a gene: 6. There are 16 residues in the CDR3. Germline assignment: CDR1 SGHDN and CDR2 FVKESK. The CDR3 reads CASSPLGQGNTDTQYF. DNA of the CDR3: TGTGCCAGCAGCCCCCTGGGACAGGGGAACACAGATACGCAGTATTTT.

The CDR3, as DNA: TGCGCCAGCGCGCGGGGAAGGGGCGAGCTAGCGGGAGGGTCCTACGAGCAGTACTTC. It is translated as CASARGRGELAGGSYEQYF. The chain uses TRBV4-1 and TRBJ2-7; 12 bases agree with TRBD2. Germline-derived CDR1 and CDR2 are MGHRA and YSYEKL. The CDR3 length is 19 residues. The trim removed 8 bases at V and 1 base at J, leaving 18 bases unmatched.

This clone has only one observation. The V gene is TRBV7-9, the J gene TRBJ2-7, with D possibly being TRBD1 (6 bases). This CDR3 has 15 residues. V lost 5 bases and J lost 3, with 17 bases in between. Germline CDR1 is SEHNR and CDR2 is FQNEAQ (reference sequence). CDR3 coding DNA: TGTGCCAGCAGCCGCGGGCAGGGGAGTTTCTACGAGCAGTACTTC. This codes for CASSRGQGSFYEQYF.